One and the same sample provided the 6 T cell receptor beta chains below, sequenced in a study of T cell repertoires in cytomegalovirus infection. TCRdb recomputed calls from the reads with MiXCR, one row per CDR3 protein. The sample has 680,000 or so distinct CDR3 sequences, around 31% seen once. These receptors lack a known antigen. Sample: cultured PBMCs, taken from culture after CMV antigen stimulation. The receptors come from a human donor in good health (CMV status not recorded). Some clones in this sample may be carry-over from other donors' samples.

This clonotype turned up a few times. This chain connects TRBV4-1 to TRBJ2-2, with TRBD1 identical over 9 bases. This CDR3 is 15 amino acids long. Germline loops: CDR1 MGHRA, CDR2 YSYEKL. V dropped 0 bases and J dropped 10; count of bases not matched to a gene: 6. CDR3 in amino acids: CASSQEWTGDKELFF. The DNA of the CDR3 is TGCGCCAGCAGCCAAGAGTGGACAGGGGATAAGGAGCTGTTTTTT.

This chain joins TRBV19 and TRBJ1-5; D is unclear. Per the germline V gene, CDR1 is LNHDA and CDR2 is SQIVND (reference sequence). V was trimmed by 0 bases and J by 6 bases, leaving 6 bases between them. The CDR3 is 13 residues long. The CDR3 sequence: CASSIDQVQPQHF. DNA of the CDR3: TGTGCCAGTAGTATAGACCAGGTTCAGCCCCAGCATTTT.

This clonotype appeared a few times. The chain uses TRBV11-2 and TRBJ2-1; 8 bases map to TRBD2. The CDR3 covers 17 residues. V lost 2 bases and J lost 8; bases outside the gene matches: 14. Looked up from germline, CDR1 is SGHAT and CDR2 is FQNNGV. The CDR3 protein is CASSLRNGRAGVDEQFF. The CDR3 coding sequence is TGTGCCAGCAGCTTACGAAACGGGAGGGCCGGAGTCGATGAGCAGTTCTTC.

CDR3 region: CASSSRDGVSNQPQHF. The CDR3 region has the DNA TGTGCCAGCAGTAGCCGGGACGGGGTGAGCAATCAGCCCCAGCATTTT. The chain links TRBV6-6 to TRBJ1-5; D may be TRBD1 (5 bases). Trimming took 5 bases from V and 1 from J, leaving 15 bases between them. This CDR3 has 16 amino acids. The germline V gene encodes CDR1 MNHNY and CDR2 SVGAGI (reference sequence).

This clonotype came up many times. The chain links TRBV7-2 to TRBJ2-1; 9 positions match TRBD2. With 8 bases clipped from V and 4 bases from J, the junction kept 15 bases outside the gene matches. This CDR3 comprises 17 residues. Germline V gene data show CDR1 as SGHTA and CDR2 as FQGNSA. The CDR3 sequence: CASRKGGGGRAYNEQFF. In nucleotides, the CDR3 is TGTGCCAGCCGAAAGGGGGGAGGCGGGAGGGCTTACAATGAGCAGTTCTTC.

The chain's CDR3 is CASSQLLQETQYF. The CDR3, as DNA: TGCGCCAGCAGCCAACTACTACAAGAGACCCAGTACTTC. The chain links TRBV4-1 to TRBJ2-5; D is undetermined. The CDR3 runs 13 residues. CDR1 is MGHRA, CDR2 YSYEKL, per germline. Trimming took 2 bases from V and 2 from J, leaving 6 bases between them.